These 28 T cell receptor beta chains originate from one sample sequenced in a study of blood T cell repertoires in COVID-19. Profiling relied on immunoSEQ multiplex PCR, and the TCRdb table lists in-frame clones only, not all of them. The data hold 65,000 to 95,000 clones, with roughly nine tenths observed a single time. The material sequenced was peripheral blood. The source is a man in his fifties or sixties with COVID-19, enrolled during active disease.

V gene TRBV3-1 (or the pseudogene TRBV3-2) combines with J gene TRBJ2-5; D unresolved. Trimming removed 3 bases from V and 2 bases from J, with 7 bases in between. Germline CDR1 reads LGHDT; CDR2 reads YNNKEL (reference sequence). This CDR3 is 13 amino acids long. CDR3 nucleotide sequence: TGTGCCAGCAGCCAGCACAGTCAAGAGACCCAGTACTTC. This encodes CASSQHSQETQYF.

The chain has TRBV19 and TRBJ2-6, with D perhaps matching TRBD2 (5 bases). The CDR3 has 14 amino acids. Germline V lookup: CDR1 LNHDA, CDR2 SQIVND (reference sequence). Trimming shortened V by 6 bases and J by 4 bases, and 10 bases separated the two germline ends. The CDR3 loop reads CASRADPGANVLTF. For the CDR3, the DNA is TGTGCCAGTAGAGCGGATCCGGGGGCCAACGTCCTGACTTTC.

The CDR3 spells CASRGGTGGIETQYF. CDR3 nucleotides: TGCGCCAGCAGAGGGGGAACAGGGGGTATAGAGACCCAGTACTTC. The chain joins TRBV5-1 to TRBJ2-5; 8 bases match TRBD1. The germline V gene has CDR1 SGHRS and CDR2 YFSETQ. V lost 5 bases, J lost 4 bases, and 10 bases stayed unmatched. The CDR3 has 15 amino acids.

The genes are TRBV30 and TRBJ2-3; D possibly corresponds to TRBD1 (6 bases). Germline V gene lookup returns CDR1 GTSNPN and CDR2 SVGIG (reference sequence). The V gene lost 5 bases and the J gene lost 0 bases, with 15 bases spanning the gap. The CDR3 contains 15 residues. CDR3 in amino acids: CAWALGQTSTDTQYF. The CDR3 DNA is TGTGCCTGGGCCCTCGGACAGACTAGCACAGATACGCAGTATTTT. Based on the CDR3 plus reference TRBV30 and TRBJ2-3, the full variable domain is SQTIHQWPATLVQPVGSPLSLECTVEGTSNPNLYWYRQAAGRGLQLLFYSVGIGQISSEVPQNLSASRPQDRQFILSSKKLLLSDSGFYLCAWALGQTSTDTQYFGPGTRLTVL.

The chain links TRBV30 to TRBJ1-1; D is uncertain. Germline V CDR1 and CDR2: GTSNPN, SVGIG (reference sequence). This CDR3 is 12 amino acids long. Trimming took off 1 base at V and 11 bases at J, with 14 bases between the two ends. In DNA form, the CDR3 reads TGTGCCTGGAGTGGAGGCGGAGACTCGGCTTTCTTT. Translation: CAWSGGGDSAFF. Based on the CDR3 plus reference TRBV30 and TRBJ1-1, the full variable domain is SQTIHQWPATLVQPVGSPLSLECTVEGTSNPNLYWYRQAAGRGLQLLFYSVGIGQISSEVPQNLSASRPQDRQFILSSKKLLLSDSGFYLCAWSGGGDSAFFGQGTRLTVV.

V gene TRBV7-8 combines with J gene TRBJ2-4; unclear D gene. This CDR3 is 15 amino acids long. The germline gives CDR1 SGHVS, CDR2 FQNEAQ. V lost 1 base, J lost 3 bases, and 10 bases lay in between. CDR3 coding DNA: TGTGCCAGCAGCTTAGTATCCTCAGGCAAAAACATTCAGTACTTC. This encodes CASSLVSSGKNIQYF.

This clone was detected only a few times. The gene calls are TRBV2 and TRBJ1-1, with 7 bases fitting TRBD1. Unmatched junction bases numbered 8, after V lost 5 bases and J lost 2 bases. The CDR3 contains 15 residues. The germline V gene encodes CDR1 SNHLY and CDR2 FYNNEI. The CDR3 spells CASSLQGTGNTEAFF. The CDR3 nucleotides are TGTGCCAGCAGTCTACAGGGGACGGGAAACACTGAAGCTTTCTTT. Variable domain in full (rest from reference TRBV2 and TRBJ1-1): EPEVTQTPSHQVTQMGQEVILRCVPISNHLYFYWYRQILGQKVEFLVSFYNNEISEKSEIFDDQFSVERPDGSNFTLKIRSTKLEDSAMYFCASSLQGTGNTEAFFGQGTRLTVV.

The chain carries TRBV7-2 and TRBJ2-5; a weak D match, TRBD2 (7 bases). V was trimmed by 2 bases and J by 5 bases, leaving 18 bases between them. This CDR3 has 16 amino acids. Germline CDR1 SGHTA, CDR2 FQGNSA. This CDR3 is CASSLTGGGAGETQYF. CDR3 sequence (DNA): TGTGCCAGCAGCTTAACCGGCGGGGGCGCGGGGGAGACCCAGTACTTC.

The rearrangement joins TRBV5-4 to TRBJ2-5, with D possibly matching TRBD2 (7 bases). Germline CDR1 SGHNT, CDR2 YYREEE (reference sequence). Trimming left V 0 bases short and J 1 base short, with 19 bases between. The CDR3 runs to 18 residues. The CDR3: CASSLVQAGGPAQETQYF. DNA for the CDR3: TGTGCCAGCAGCTTGGTGCAGGCCGGGGGGCCCGCCCAAGAGACCCAGTACTTC.

The CDR3: CATAGGIGTEAFF. CDR3 bases: TGTGCCACCGCAGGGGGCATCGGCACTGAAGCTTTCTTT. This chain connects TRBV19 to TRBJ1-1, with 8 bases aligning to TRBD1. The V gene end was trimmed by 10 bases and the J gene end by 4 bases; junction bases not matched to a gene: 8. CDR3 length: 13 amino acids. Germline CDR1 reads LNHDA; CDR2 reads SQIVND (reference sequence).

The chain combines TRBV10-3 with TRBJ2-1, with 9 bases matching TRBD2. Looked up from germline, CDR1 is ENHRY and CDR2 is SYGVKD. The length of the CDR3 is 16 residues. The trim removed 5 bases at V and 0 bases at J, leaving 5 bases unmatched. The CDR3 bases are TGTGCCATCAGTACTAGCGGGCGGAGCTCCTACAATGAGCAGTTCTTC. It codes for CAISTSGRSSYNEQFF.

The chain combines TRBV19 with TRBJ2-2; weak D call: TRBD1 (7 bases). Trimming cost V 0 bases and J 5 bases, with 19 bases left between them. The CDR3 spans 18 residues. The germline gives CDR1 LNHDA, CDR2 SQIVND (reference sequence). CDR3 sequence (DNA): TGTGCCAGTAGTATAGACACCTTCAGGGGGGATTGGACCGGGGAGCTGTTTTTT. Amino acids: CASSIDTFRGDWTGELFF.

The chain has TRBV6-6 and TRBJ2-1, with 8 bases lining up with TRBD1. This CDR3 has 12 amino acids. CDR1 MNHNY and CDR2 SVGAGI come from the germline V gene (reference sequence). The J segment lost 6 bases and the V segment lost 8 bases, leaving 3 bases of the junction unmatched. CDR3 in amino acids: CASEQGGNEQFF. In DNA, the CDR3 is TGTGCCAGCGAACAGGGGGGCAATGAGCAGTTCTTC.

The V call is TRBV18, the J call TRBJ2-2, with 7 bases fitting TRBD2. V lost 3 bases, J lost 0 bases, and 4 bases stayed unmatched. Germline CDR1 is KGHSH and CDR2 is LQKENI. The CDR3 is 16 residues long. This CDR3 is CASSPWEGSNTGELFF. DNA of the CDR3: TGTGCCAGCTCACCTTGGGAGGGATCGAACACCGGGGAGCTGTTTTTT.

The V and J genes are TRBV7-9 and TRBJ2-7, with D possibly matching TRBD2 (5 bases). CDR1 and CDR2 from the germline V gene are SEHNR and FQNEAQ (reference sequence). Trimming took 1 base from V and 6 from J, leaving 13 bases between them. CDR3 size: 14 residues. In DNA, the CDR3 is TGTGCCAGCAGCTTAGGCAGAATAGAGGGCGAGCAGTACTTC. It codes for CASSLGRIEGEQYF. The variable domain in full, completed from reference TRBV7-9 and TRBJ2-7, reads DTGVSQNPRHKITKRGQNVTFRCDPISEHNRLYWYRQTLGQGPEFLTYFQNEAQLEKSRLLSDRFSAERPKGSFSTLEIQRTEQGDSAMYLCASSLGRIEGEQYFGPGTRLTVT.

This chain connects TRBV19 to TRBJ2-3, with TRBD1 matching 8 bases. Unmatched junction bases numbered 4, after V lost 2 bases and J lost 6 bases. Germline CDR1 LNHDA, CDR2 SQIVND (reference sequence). This CDR3 has 14 amino acids. CDR3 coding DNA: TGTGCCAGTAGTATAAGGGGGACAGGTGATACGCAGTATTTT. Translating gives CASSIRGTGDTQYF. The full variable domain, completed using reference TRBV19 and TRBJ2-3, is DGGITQSPKYLFRKEGQNVTLSCEQNLNHDAMYWYRQDPGQGLRLIYYSQIVNDFQKGDIAEGYSVSREKKESFPLTVTSAQKNPTAFYLCASSIRGTGDTQYFGPGTRLTVL.

The rearrangement joins TRBV4-1 to TRBJ1-5, with D possibly TRBD1 on 5 matching bases. From germline, CDR1 is MGHRA and CDR2 YSYEKL. Trimming left V 1 base short and J 6 bases short, with 10 bases between. The CDR3 contains 14 residues. For the CDR3, the DNA is TGCGCCAGCAGCCAAGTCGGGGGGGGTCAGCCCCAGCATTTT. This codes for CASSQVGGGQPQHF.

This clone was picked up one time. The V and J genes are TRBV19 and TRBJ1-1; no definite D call. The CDR3 is 14 amino acids. Between the trimmed V and J ends, which lost 7 bases and 1 base, there was a span of 13 bases. CDR1 and CDR2 (germline): LNHDA, SQIVND (reference sequence). The CDR3 loop reads CASIHEAGNTEAFF. CDR3 sequence (DNA): TGTGCCAGTATCCACGAAGCGGGGAACACTGAAGCTTTCTTT.

The rearrangement links TRBV9 to TRBJ2-5, with 10 nucleotides matching TRBD2. Trimming at V came to 3 bases and at J to 2 bases, leaving 4 bases not matched to a gene. Germline loops: CDR1 SGDLS, CDR2 YYNGEE. The CDR3 is 15 residues long. CDR3 coding DNA: TGTGCCAGCAGCGGAAGCGGGAGGGGTCAAGAGACCCAGTACTTC. This sequence encodes CASSGSGRGQETQYF.

This clone was seen a single time. The chain has TRBV30 and TRBJ1-4; D gene uncertain. Germline CDR1 is GTSNPN and CDR2 is SVGIG (reference sequence). The CDR3 sequence is 13 residues long. The ends were cut back, 3 bases at V and 4 bases at J, with 9 bases in the middle. CDR3 amino acids: CAWRGGYNEKLFF. The CDR3 coding sequence is TGTGCCTGGAGAGGAGGATATAATGAAAAACTGTTTTTT.

V and J are TRBV28 and TRBJ2-7; TRBD1 matches 7 bases. This CDR3 has 13 amino acids. Trimming took 5 bases from V and 6 from J; bases not matched to a gene: 7. Germline CDR1 and CDR2: MDHEN and SYDVKM. CDR3 amino acids: CASSLGQASEQYV. In DNA form, the CDR3 reads TGTGCCAGCAGTCTTGGACAGGCGTCCGAGCAGTACGTC.

The CDR3 sequence: CASSLRESTGELFF. The CDR3 nucleotides read TGTGCCAGTAGTCTGAGGGAGAGTACCGGGGAGCTGTTTTTT. This sequence joins TRBV19 and TRBJ2-2; D might be TRBD2 (5 bases). CDR1 and CDR2 (germline): LNHDA, SQIVND (reference sequence). This CDR3 spans 14 amino acids. The ends were cut back, 5 bases at V and 5 bases at J, with 12 bases in the middle.

The sample holds a few counts of this clone. The V call is TRBV4-1, the J call TRBJ2-5; D may be TRBD2 (6 bases). The V and J ends lost 0 bases and 2 bases respectively, with 13 bases between them. CDR3 length: 16 residues. Looked up from germline, CDR1 is MGHRA and CDR2 is YSYEKL. CDR3 sequence: CASSQDQTAGQETQYF. DNA for the CDR3: TGCGCCAGCAGCCAAGATCAGACGGCGGGGCAAGAGACCCAGTACTTC.

This clone was counted a single time. CDR3 in amino acids: CASSYGLAGGPHYNEQFF. The CDR3, as DNA: TGCGCCAGCAGTTATGGACTAGCGGGAGGGCCCCACTACAATGAGCAGTTCTTC. The chain has TRBV5-1 and TRBJ2-1; 15 bases align to TRBD2. Germline trimming cut 5 bases from V and 3 bases from J; bases unmatched to any gene: 9. CDR3 size: 18 residues. Germline values: CDR1 SGHRS, CDR2 YFSETQ.

This clone appeared a single time. The chain recombines TRBV29-1 with TRBJ2-5, with a tentative D call TRBD1 (6 bases). The V gene lost 0 bases and the J gene lost 2 bases, with 13 bases spanning the gap. Germline CDR1 SQVTM, CDR2 ANQGSEA. The CDR3 covers 15 residues. The CDR3 loop reads CSVEDPGQKQETQYF. The CDR3 nucleotides read TGCAGCGTTGAAGATCCTGGACAGAAGCAAGAGACCCAGTACTTC.

The V and J genes are TRBV7-2 and TRBJ2-7, with TRBD2 as a possible D gene (6 bases). The CDR3 is made up of 13 amino acids. Per the germline V gene, CDR1 is SGHTA and CDR2 is FQGNSA. V lost 1 base and J lost 6, with 10 bases in between. The chain's CDR3 is CASSLGGRPEQYF. CDR3 nucleotides: TGTGCCAGCAGCTTAGGGGGGAGGCCCGAGCAGTACTTC.

The CDR3 reads CASSSTGGTEAFF. CDR3 coding DNA: TGTGCCAGTAGTTCAACAGGGGGCACTGAAGCTTTCTTT. This rearrangement joins TRBV19 to TRBJ1-1; TRBD1 agrees at 8 bases. The CDR3 runs to 13 residues. Per the germline V gene, CDR1 is LNHDA and CDR2 is SQIVND (reference sequence). V lost 5 bases to trimming and J lost 4 bases; unmatched junction nucleotides: 3.

The gene calls are TRBV28 and TRBJ1-2; 10 bases align to TRBD1. CDR3 size: 14 residues. Trimming took 3 bases from V and 8 from J; bases not matched to a gene: 6. Germline V gives CDR1 MDHEN, CDR2 SYDVKM. CDR3 in amino acids: CASSLYGTGVGYTF. Written as DNA, the CDR3 is TGTGCCAGCAGTTTGTACGGGACAGGGGTCGGCTACACCTTC.